The 9 T cell receptor beta chains below were found in one sample sequenced in a study of cytomegalovirus exposure and HLA in healthy donors. The PCR was carried out with 60 Vbeta primers and 13 Jbeta primers. Clones were read by immunoSEQ multiplex PCR, and TCRdb kept only the in-frame ones, dropping some. The repertoire holds 110,000 to 150,000 clones, with 80% as singletons. The specimen sequenced was PBMCs. The receptor set was obtained from a man aged 40-49 years in good health and CMV-seronegative.

The chain has TRBV29-1 and TRBJ2-7; 9 bases line up with TRBD1. Germline CDR1 reads SQVTM; CDR2 reads ANQGSEA. The CDR3 is 16 residues long. J was trimmed by 4 bases and V by 6 bases; bases with no gene match: 16. The CDR3 bases are TGCAGCGTGCCGATACCGACAGGGGGAACGCGGTACGAGCAGTACTTC. It translates to CSVPIPTGGTRYEQYF.

J is TRBJ1-4 and V is TRBV27, with 9 nucleotides matching TRBD1. The germline gives CDR1 MNHEY, CDR2 SMNVEV (reference sequence). Trimming took 2 bases from V and 8 from J; bases not matched to a gene: 6. This CDR3 has 15 amino acids. The CDR3 DNA is TGTGCCAGCAGTTTAGGTACAGGGGGCTGGGAAAAACTGTTTTTT. Translating gives CASSLGTGGWEKLFF. Filled out from reference TRBV27 and TRBJ1-4, the complete variable domain reads EAQVTQNPRYLITVTGKKLTVTCSQNMNHEYMSWYRQDPGLGLRQIYYSMNVEVTDKGDVPEGYKVSRKEKRNFPLILESPSPNQTSLYFCASSLGTGGWEKLFFGSGTQLSVL.

For this clone: One end of the junction fails to match germline, which may point to a read error. The V call is TRBV7-9, the J call TRBJ1-1; 9 bases fit TRBD1. This CDR3 is 15 amino acids long. Germline CDR1 SEHNR, CDR2 FQNEAQ (reference sequence). The CDR3 DNA reads TGTGCCAGCAGCATAGCACAGGGGGCAAGCACTGAAGCTTTCTTT. This codes for CASSIAQGASTEAFF.

The V and J genes are TRBV6-5 and TRBJ1-4; possibly TRBD1 for D (6 bases). The germline gives CDR1 MNHEY, CDR2 SVGAGI. The V end was cut by 5 bases, the J end by 5 bases, with 15 bases between. The CDR3 runs to 15 residues. The CDR3 loop reads CASSRGQRENEKLFF. CDR3 sequence (DNA): TGTGCCAGCAGTCGCGGACAGAGAGAGAATGAAAAACTGTTTTTT.

This chain links TRBV25-1 with TRBJ2-7; 7 nucleotides line up with TRBD2. The germline V gene has CDR1 MGHDK and CDR2 SYGVNS. The V and J ends lost 7 bases and 3 bases, in that order; junction bases with no gene match: 9. The CDR3 runs 14 residues. CDR3 sequence reads: CASTPGLPFYEQYF. The CDR3 nucleotides are TGTGCCAGCACCCCGGGACTACCATTCTACGAGCAGTACTTC.

V gene TRBV18 combines with J gene TRBJ2-7, with D perhaps TRBD1 (6 bases). Germline loops: CDR1 KGHSH, CDR2 LQKENI. The CDR3 is made up of 16 amino acids. V was pared by 5 bases and J by 2 bases, with 19 bases between. CDR3 DNA: TGTGCCAGCTCAAAATTAGGGGGAGCGGAGACCTACGAGCAGTACTTC. Protein sequence: CASSKLGGAETYEQYF.

The chain carries TRBV7-9 and TRBJ2-4; 7 bases agree with TRBD2. The ends lost 3 bases at V and 7 bases at J; junction bases unmatched: 6. Germline V gene lookup returns CDR1 SEHNR and CDR2 FQNEAQ (reference sequence). The CDR3 spans 14 residues. The DNA of the CDR3 is TGTGCCAGCAGCTTTGGGGGGGGGATGAACATTCAGTACTTC. Its protein is CASSFGGGMNIQYF. The full variable domain, with the rest looked up from reference TRBV7-9 and TRBJ2-4, is DTGVSQNPRHKITKRGQNVTFRCDPISEHNRLYWYRQTLGQGPEFLTYFQNEAQLEKSRLLSDRFSAERPKGSFSTLEIQRTEQGDSAMYLCASSFGGGMNIQYFGAGTRLSVL.

This clone has only a few counts. V gene TRBV6-5 combines with J gene TRBJ1-1, with TRBD1 matching 7 bases. J gave up 3 bases and V 8 bases, and 9 bases lay outside the gene matches. Germline values: CDR1 MNHEY, CDR2 SVGAGI. The CDR3 has 14 residues. The CDR3 nucleotides are TGTGCCAGCCGGAACAGGGGCAGGGACACTGAAGCTTTCTTT. It is translated as CASRNRGRDTEAFF.

The chain employs TRBV28 and TRBJ2-7, with a weak D call TRBD2 (5 bases). The CDR3 contains 14 residues. Germline V lookup: CDR1 MDHEN, CDR2 SYDVKM. V was pared by 9 bases and J by 7 bases, with 22 bases between. CDR3 region: CASISLGREREQYF. In DNA, the CDR3 is TGTGCCAGTATATCTCTCGGACGGGAACGGGAGCAGTACTTC.